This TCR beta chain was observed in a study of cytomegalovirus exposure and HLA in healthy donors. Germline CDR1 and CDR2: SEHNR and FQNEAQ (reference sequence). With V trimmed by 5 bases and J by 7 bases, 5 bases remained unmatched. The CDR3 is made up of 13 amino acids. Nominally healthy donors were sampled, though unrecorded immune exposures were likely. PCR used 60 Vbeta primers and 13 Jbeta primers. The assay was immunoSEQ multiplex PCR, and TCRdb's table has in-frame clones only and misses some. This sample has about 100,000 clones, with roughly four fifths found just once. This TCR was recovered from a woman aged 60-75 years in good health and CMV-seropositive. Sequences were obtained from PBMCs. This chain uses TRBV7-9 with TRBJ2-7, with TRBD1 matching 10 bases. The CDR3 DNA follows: TGTGCCAGCAGCGAGGACAGGGGGGAAGAGCAGTACTTC. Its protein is CASSEDRGEEQYF.